This T cell receptor (beta chain) was observed in a study of CD8 T cells in Susac syndrome. Germline assignment: CDR1 SQVTM and CDR2 ANQGSEA. The CDR3 totals 15 residues. The germline V and J ends were trimmed by 0 bases and 1 base, with 10 bases remaining between them. RNA was extracted with the RNeasy kit, and a quantity of about 0.45 to 1 ug was reverse transcribed using random hexamers. The immunoSEQ assay covered 54 Vbeta and 13 Jbeta segments for CDR3. TCRdb ran MiXCR on the immunoSEQ multiplex PCR reads and lists one entry per CDR3 protein. Of under 200,000 distinct CDR3 sequences in the sample, just under 95% were seen once. To note about this clonotype: Its antigen is unidentified.

TEMRA cells underwent FACS enrichment and CD8+ and CD4+ T cells underwent negative isolation. Findings and limits, study-wide: The study's TCR sequencing and HLA analysis covered a relatively small number of individuals, and the study acknowledged this.

The chain combines TRBV29-1 with TRBJ2-1; D is unresolved. The sequenced sample was CD4+ T cells from PBMCs. This TCR was recovered from a human donor in good health. For the CDR3, the DNA is TGCAGCGTTGAAGATTCGGCTTTTTCCTACAATGAGCAGTTCTTC. Translated, it gives CSVEDSAFSYNEQFF.